The 24 T cell receptor beta chains presented below share a single source sample, sequenced in a study of blood T cell repertoires in COVID-19. Here immunoSEQ multiplex PCR was the method, and the copy in TCRdb shows in-frame clones only, minus some. The table shows fewer than 450,000 clones, with roughly 87% occurring only once. Specimen: PBMCs or T cells enriched from blood (not recorded which). These receptor sequences come from a woman aged 40 to 50 with acute COVID-19.

The rearrangement joins TRBV27 to TRBJ2-7, with 7 bases identical to TRBD1. The CDR3 is 15 residues long. With 6 bases clipped from V and 3 bases from J, the junction kept 11 bases outside the gene matches. Germline V gives CDR1 MNHEY, CDR2 SMNVEV (reference sequence). For the CDR3, the DNA is TGTGCCAGCAGCCCCCAGGACAGGACCGACTACGAGCAGTACTTC. Its translation is CASSPQDRTDYEQYF.

The gene calls are TRBV3-1 (or the pseudogene TRBV3-2) and TRBJ1-2; perhaps TRBD1 as D (6 bases). The germline V and J ends were trimmed by 2 bases and 4 bases, with 11 bases remaining between them. Per germline, CDR1 LGHDT and CDR2 YNNKEL (reference sequence). The CDR3 length is 14 residues. The CDR3 DNA sequence: TGTGCCAGCAGCCAAACTCGGACAGCCTATGGCTACACCTTC. It specifies CASSQTRTAYGYTF.

This rearrangement joins TRBV25-1 to TRBJ1-4, with TRBD1 matching over 10 bases. Germline V gene lookup returns CDR1 MGHDK and CDR2 SYGVNS. V was clipped by 4 bases and J by 4 bases; unmatched bases: 3. The CDR3 contains 15 residues. CDR3 region: CASSVGQGGNEKLFF. CDR3 DNA: TGTGCCAGCAGTGTCGGACAGGGGGGTAATGAAAAACTGTTTTTT.

The chain couples TRBV10-1 to TRBJ2-7, with 9 bases that match TRBD1. The CDR3 is made up of 16 amino acids. Losses at the gene ends were 4 bases for V and 3 bases for J; bases not matched to a gene: 10. Germline loops: CDR1 WNHNN, CDR2 SYGVQD (reference sequence). The CDR3 region has the DNA TGCGCCAGCAGTGCTGGACAGGGGACATGGATCTACGAGCAGTACTTC. Translated, it gives CASSAGQGTWIYEQYF.

The rearrangement joins TRBV10-3 to TRBJ2-2; 8 bases fit TRBD2. The CDR3 is 13 residues long. The junction had 4 bases not matched to a gene; V was cut back by 8 bases and J by 5 bases. Germline assignment: CDR1 ENHRY and CDR2 SYGVKD. CDR3 bases: TGTGCCATCTTCGGGGGGGCAACCGGGGAGCTGTTTTTT. Its protein is CAIFGGATGELFF.

The chain combines TRBV6-6 with TRBJ2-7; TRBD1 is a possible D gene (5 bases). Germline-derived CDR1 and CDR2 are MNHNY and SVGAGI (reference sequence). V was shortened by 2 bases and J by 1 base, with 15 bases between the two germline ends. CDR3 length: 16 residues. The CDR3: CASSYILTQGSYEQYF. The CDR3 DNA is TGTGCCAGCAGTTACATCTTAACCCAGGGATCCTACGAGCAGTACTTC.

The chain uses TRBV5-1 and TRBJ1-5; unclear D gene. The CDR3 contains 13 residues. Trimming cost V 4 bases and J 4 bases, with 9 bases left between them. Per the germline V gene, CDR1 is SGHRS and CDR2 is YFSETQ. The CDR3 DNA reads as TGCGCCAGCAGCGTGGCAGTGAATCAGCCCCAGCATTTT. It yields the protein CASSVAVNQPQHF.

V gene TRBV19 combines with J gene TRBJ1-1; 7 positions agree with TRBD1. Germline CDR1 LNHDA, CDR2 SQIVND (reference sequence). The CDR3 consists of 13 residues. V lost 7 bases to trimming and J lost 4 bases; unmatched junction nucleotides: 6. CDR3 amino acids: CASIGDSSTEAFF. The CDR3, as DNA: TGTGCCAGTATAGGGGACAGCTCCACTGAAGCTTTCTTT.

The chain couples TRBV6-5 to TRBJ1-6; D ambiguous. CDR1 MNHEY and CDR2 SVGAGI come from the germline V gene. The CDR3 length is 13 residues. V was clipped by 3 bases and J by 8 bases, with 8 bases between them. The CDR3 reads CASSYEVDSPLHF. The CDR3 region has the DNA TGTGCCAGCAGTTATGAGGTAGATTCACCCCTCCACTTT.

In its sample, this clone was seen a few times. The chain links TRBV11-3 to TRBJ2-1; 8 positions match TRBD2. This CDR3 spans 16 amino acids. J was trimmed by 6 bases and V by 6 bases; bases with no gene match: 13. Germline V gene lookup returns CDR1 SGHNT and CDR2 YENEEA. The CDR3 protein is CASSSNMAGGSNEQFF. The DNA for the CDR3 is TGTGCCAGCAGTTCAAACATGGCGGGGGGATCCAATGAGCAGTTCTTC. The whole variable domain, filled in from reference TRBV11-3 and TRBJ2-1, reads EAGVVQSPRYKIIEKKQPVAFWCNPISGHNTLYWYLQNLGQGPELLIRYENEEAVDDSQLPKDRFSAERLKGVDSTLKIQPAELGDSAVYLCASSSNMAGGSNEQFFGPGTRLTVL.

This clone was counted between two and nine times. This rearrangement joins TRBV5-8 to TRBJ2-3, with 7 bases fitting TRBD2. The CDR3 is made up of 15 amino acids. V trimming: 0 bases; J trimming: 3 bases; junction bases outside the gene matches: 4. Per germline, CDR1 SGHTS and CDR2 YDEGEE. CDR3 nucleotides: TGTGCCAGCAGCTTGGCCGGGAGGCCGACAGATACGCAGTATTTT. Translation: CASSLAGRPTDTQYF.

The rearrangement links TRBV2 to TRBJ1-2; no clear D. The CDR3 is made up of 12 amino acids. CDR1 and CDR2 from the germline V gene are SNHLY and FYNNEI. The germline V and J ends were trimmed by 11 bases and 4 bases, with 14 bases remaining between them. The CDR3 nucleotides are TGTGCCGGCAAAAGCGGCGCCTATGGCTACACCTTC. This sequence encodes CAGKSGAYGYTF.

Concerning this clone itself: Different DNA sequences within this sample yield the same CDR3. The rearrangement links TRBV5-1 to TRBJ2-7; D remains unclear. The CDR3 totals 14 residues. V shed 0 bases and J shed 1 base, with 8 bases lying between them. Germline assignment: CDR1 SGHRS and CDR2 YFSETQ. CDR3 region: CASSLVPGSYEQYF. CDR3 nucleotides: TGCGCCAGCAGCTTGGTGCCAGGATCCTACGAGCAGTACTTC.

The V call is TRBV5-6, the J call TRBJ2-7; 12 nucleotides align to TRBD1. Trimming took 3 bases from V and 3 from J; bases not matched to a gene: 7. CDR3 length: 16 residues. Germline lookup yields CDR1 SGHDT and CDR2 YYEEEE. DNA for the CDR3: TGTGCCAGCAGCTCTGGCGGGACAGGGGGCCTCTACGAGCAGTACTTC. This codes for CASSSGGTGGLYEQYF.

This clone appeared a single time. The chain links TRBV7-2 to TRBJ2-1, with D perhaps TRBD2 (5 bases). The germline V and J ends were trimmed by 2 bases and 13 bases, with 18 bases remaining between them. CDR1 SGHTA and CDR2 FQGNSA come from the germline V gene. There are 14 residues in the CDR3. The CDR3 DNA follows: TGTGCCAGCAGCTTATCTTATGGGGAGAGTCTCCAGTTCTTC. This codes for CASSLSYGESLQFF.

This clone was recorded once. The chain has TRBV7-2 and TRBJ2-3, with TRBD2 identical over 11 bases. The CDR3 runs 16 residues. CDR1 is SGHTA and CDR2 is FQGNSA in the germline V gene. Trimming removed 4 bases from V and 2 bases from J; junction bases left unmatched: 5. CDR3 bases: TGTGCCAGCAGCTCGAATAGCGGGGGGGCCACAGATACGCAGTATTTT. Its protein product is CASSSNSGGATDTQYF.

CDR3 DNA sequence: TGTGCCAGCAGCATAGGGACTAGCGGGGGGGCAGATACGCAGTATTTT. It specifies CASSIGTSGGADTQYF. V and J are TRBV7-2 and TRBJ2-3; TRBD2 agrees at 16 bases. Germline loops: CDR1 SGHTA, CDR2 FQGNSA. After removal of 5 bases from V and 4 bases from J, the junction contained 3 bases not matched to a gene. The CDR3 loop spans 16 amino acids.

The V gene is TRBV15, the J gene TRBJ2-5; tentatively, D is TRBD1 (6 bases). The CDR3 is 15 residues long. Per germline, CDR1 LNHNV and CDR2 YYDKDF (reference sequence). With 0 bases removed from V and 2 bases from J, the gap between germline ends came to 10 bases. The CDR3 loop reads CATSRDQGRQETQYF. The CDR3 DNA follows: TGTGCCACCAGCAGAGATCAGGGGAGACAAGAGACCCAGTACTTC.

The chain carries TRBV24-1 and TRBJ1-3; TRBD1 matches at 9 bases. From germline, CDR1 is KGHDR and CDR2 SFDVKD. Germline trimming cut 4 bases from V and 2 bases from J; bases unmatched to any gene: 5. The CDR3 has 16 amino acids. The CDR3: CATSDPTGGTGNTIYF. The CDR3 DNA is TGTGCCACCAGTGACCCGACAGGGGGAACTGGAAACACCATATATTTT.

V usage is TRBV28 and J usage is TRBJ1-2, with 10 bases aligning to TRBD1. From germline, CDR1 is MDHEN and CDR2 SYDVKM. The trim removed 4 bases at V and 5 bases at J, leaving 10 bases unmatched. The CDR3 has 16 amino acids. The CDR3 region has the DNA TGTGCCAGCAGTTCCGGACAGGGGGACCTCAATTATGGCTACACCTTC. This translates into CASSSGQGDLNYGYTF.

The chain uses TRBV7-2 and TRBJ1-1; a weak D match, TRBD1 (5 bases). The CDR3 is 16 residues long. Germline V gene data show CDR1 as SGHTA and CDR2 as FQGNSA. V lost 5 bases to trimming and J lost 0 bases, with 16 bases between them. DNA for the CDR3: TGTGCCAGCAGCCTTTATTATCAGGGAATGAACACTGAAGCTTTCTTT. Amino acids: CASSLYYQGMNTEAFF.

The chain has TRBV20-1 and TRBJ2-7; no clear D. This CDR3 is built from 14 residues. Germline CDR1 and CDR2: DFQATT and SNEGSKA (reference sequence). Trimming stripped 4 bases from V and 2 bases from J, with 15 bases between. CDR3 region: CSANDPLAPYEQYF. For the CDR3, the DNA is TGCAGTGCTAATGACCCCCTGGCTCCCTACGAGCAGTACTTC.

The chain combines TRBV7-9 with TRBJ1-3; D is undetermined. V lost 4 bases to trimming and J lost 4 bases, with 8 bases between them. This CDR3 spans 13 amino acids. The germline V gene has CDR1 SEHNR and CDR2 FQNEAQ (reference sequence). CDR3 loop: CASSYLLGNTIYF. Written as DNA, the CDR3 is TGTGCCAGCAGCTACCTACTCGGAAACACCATATATTTT. The full variable domain, completed using reference TRBV7-9 and TRBJ1-3, is DTGVSQNPRHKITKRGQNVTFRCDPISEHNRLYWYRQTLGQGPEFLTYFQNEAQLEKSRLLSDRFSAERPKGSFSTLEIQRTEQGDSAMYLCASSYLLGNTIYFGEGSWLTVV.

The chain joins TRBV28 to TRBJ2-1; 7 bases line up with TRBD1. CDR1 is MDHEN, CDR2 SYDVKM, per germline. The CDR3 spans 18 residues. V lost 4 bases and J lost 5; bases outside the gene matches: 17. The CDR3 nucleotides are TGTGCCAGCAGTTATCCATTCTCCGACAGGGCCAAGAACAATGAGCAGTTCTTC. This sequence encodes CASSYPFSDRAKNNEQFF.